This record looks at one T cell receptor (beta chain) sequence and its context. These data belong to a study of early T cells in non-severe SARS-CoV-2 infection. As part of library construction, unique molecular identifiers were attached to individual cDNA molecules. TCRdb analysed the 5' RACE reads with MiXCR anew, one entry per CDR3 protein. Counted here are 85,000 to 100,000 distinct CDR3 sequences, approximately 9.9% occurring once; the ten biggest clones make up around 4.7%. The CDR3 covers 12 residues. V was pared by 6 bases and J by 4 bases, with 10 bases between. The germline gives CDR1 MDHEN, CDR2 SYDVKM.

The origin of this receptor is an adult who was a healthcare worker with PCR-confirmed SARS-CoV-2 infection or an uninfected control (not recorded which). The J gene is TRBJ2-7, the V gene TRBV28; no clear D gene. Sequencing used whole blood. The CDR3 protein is CASRKALYEQYF. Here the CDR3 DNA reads TGTGCCAGCAGGAAAGCCCTATACGAGCAGTACTTC.